This passage covers 18 T cell receptor beta chains from one sample sequenced in a study of blood T cell repertoires in COVID-19. Clones were sequenced by immunoSEQ multiplex PCR, and TCRdb holds only the in-frame ones, with some missing. The sample lists 10,000 to 15,000 clones, around 70% seen once, with around 10% in the top ten. What was sequenced was peripheral blood. These receptors originate from a man aged 55-75 years with COVID-19, enrolled during active disease.

The CDR3 region is CASSQPGLAGVRGELFF. As DNA, the CDR3 is TGTGCCAGCAGTCAGCCGGGACTAGCGGGAGTTAGAGGGGAGCTGTTTTTT. V usage is TRBV6-6 and J usage is TRBJ2-2; 14 nucleotides line up with TRBD2. Trimming cost V 5 bases and J 8 bases; bases outside gene matches: 10. This CDR3 region has 17 residues. CDR1 MNHNY and CDR2 SVGAGI come from the germline V gene (reference sequence).

The CDR3 spells CASSAPGSGENTQYF. CDR3 nucleotides: TGTGCCAGCAGCGCCCCGGGGTCAGGGGAAAATACGCAGTATTTT. The chain carries TRBV7-3 and TRBJ2-3; weak D call: TRBD1 (6 bases). The germline gives CDR1 SGHTA, CDR2 FQGTGA. The ends were cut back, 5 bases at V and 7 bases at J, with 19 bases in the middle. The length of the CDR3 is 15 residues.

This clone appeared a few times. The germline gene is not matched at one end of the junction; a read error may be the cause. The same CDR3 also results from other DNA sequences found in this sample. This rearrangement joins TRBV7-9 to TRBJ2-7, with 9 bases identical to TRBD2. The CDR3 runs to 18 residues. The germline V gene has CDR1 SEHNR and CDR2 FQNEAQ (reference sequence). CDR3 sequence reads: CPSRFGGGAGGASYEQYF. DNA of the CDR3: TGCCCCAGCCGCTTCGGGGGCGGAGCGGGGGGCGCATCCTACGAGCAGTACTTC.

The chain uses TRBV5-1 and TRBJ2-3; D possibly corresponds to TRBD1 (5 bases). V gave up 1 base and J gave up 3 bases, with 9 bases separating them. CDR1 is SGHRS, CDR2 YFSETQ, per germline. The CDR3 totals 14 residues. The CDR3 region has the DNA TGCGCCAGCAGCTTGCAGGGTAAAACAGATACGCAGTATTTT. Translated: CASSLQGKTDTQYF.

By share, this clone ranks as medium-sized (0.01 to 0.1%). This chain links TRBV6-2 or TRBV6-3 with TRBJ2-2; a weak D match, TRBD1 (6 bases). Trimming removed 0 bases at V and 11 bases at J, with 10 bases between. The CDR3 length is 13 residues. Germline values: CDR1 MNHEY, CDR2 SVGEGT. This CDR3 reads CASSYSDRTELFF. CDR3 DNA: TGTGCCAGCAGTTACTCCGACAGGACAGAGCTGTTTTTT.

The chain uses TRBV19 and TRBJ2-2; possible D gene TRBD2, 6 bases. The CDR3 runs to 12 residues. Germline-derived CDR1 and CDR2 are LNHDA and SQIVND (reference sequence). Trimming left V 9 bases short and J 6 bases short, with 11 bases between. CDR3 residues: CASRPGAGELFF. DNA for the CDR3: TGTGCCAGCCGCCCGGGGGCCGGGGAGCTGTTTTTT.

V and J are TRBV7-9 and TRBJ2-7; 7 bases match TRBD1. There are 13 residues in the CDR3. V dropped 4 bases and J dropped 6; count of bases not matched to a gene: 6. The germline gives CDR1 SEHNR, CDR2 FQNEAQ (reference sequence). Here the CDR3 DNA reads TGTGCCAGCAGCTCCGGGACAGTCGGCGAGCAGTACTTC. Its translation: CASSSGTVGEQYF.

Sample share makes this clone medium-sized. This chain links TRBV5-1 with TRBJ1-6; D might be TRBD1 (6 bases). There are 17 residues in the CDR3. Trimming left V 0 bases short and J 7 bases short, with 17 bases between. Germline assignment: CDR1 SGHRS and CDR2 YFSETQ. Here the CDR3 DNA reads TGCGCCAGCAGCTTGGGGGCAGGGGATCGTGTAAATTCACCCCTCCACTTT. Its translation is CASSLGAGDRVNSPLHF.

This chain joins TRBV7-9 and TRBJ2-1, with D possibly being TRBD2 (6 bases). The V gene's germline CDR1 is SEHNR and CDR2 FQNEAQ (reference sequence). This CDR3 is built from 14 residues. V lost 3 bases and J lost 5, with 11 bases in between. The CDR3: CASSFFWGDNEQFF. The CDR3 DNA is TGTGCCAGCAGCTTCTTTTGGGGGGACAATGAGCAGTTCTTC. Full variable domain (outside the CDR3, taken from reference TRBV7-9 and TRBJ2-1): DTGVSQNPRHKITKRGQNVTFRCDPISEHNRLYWYRQTLGQGPEFLTYFQNEAQLEKSRLLSDRFSAERPKGSFSTLEIQRTEQGDSAMYLCASSFFWGDNEQFFGPGTRLTVL.

The chain joins TRBV7-2 to TRBJ2-5; 8 bases are a match to TRBD2. The length of the CDR3 is 15 residues. Germline V gene data show CDR1 as SGHTA and CDR2 as FQGNSA. The J segment lost 4 bases and the V segment lost 1 base, leaving 5 bases of the junction unmatched. The CDR3 loop is CASSLVGGRRETQYF. The DNA for the CDR3 is TGTGCCAGCAGCTTAGTAGGCGGGAGGCGAGAGACCCAGTACTTC.

This chain connects TRBV25-1 to TRBJ2-7; 11 bases fit TRBD1. The CDR3 runs 15 residues. The V and J ends lost 1 base and 6 bases, in that order; junction bases with no gene match: 5. Germline loops: CDR1 MGHDK, CDR2 SYGVNS. The CDR3 loop is CASSEFRTGGAEQYF. The DNA of the CDR3 is TGTGCCAGCAGTGAATTTAGGACAGGGGGCGCCGAGCAGTACTTC.

J is TRBJ1-2 and V is TRBV28; tentatively, D is TRBD1 (5 bases). The V and J ends lost 3 bases and 2 bases respectively, with 13 bases between them. Germline V gives CDR1 MDHEN, CDR2 SYDVKM. The CDR3 covers 15 residues. The CDR3 sequence is CASSFGREVNYGYTF. In DNA, the CDR3 is TGTGCCAGCAGTTTTGGCAGGGAGGTGAACTATGGCTACACCTTC.

The chain has TRBV7-9 and TRBJ2-2; no clear D. V lost 5 bases and J 8 bases, leaving 12 bases between the germline ends. The V gene's germline CDR1 is SEHNR and CDR2 FQNEAQ (reference sequence). The CDR3 extends over 13 amino acids. The CDR3 here is CASSTADLGELFF. CDR3 nucleotides: TGTGCCAGCAGCACAGCCGACCTAGGGGAGCTGTTTTTT.

This clone was observed a few times. The chain combines TRBV7-8 with TRBJ1-5, with 7 positions matching TRBD1. The CDR3 spans 15 residues. Per germline, CDR1 SGHVS and CDR2 FQNEAQ. With 0 bases clipped from V and 4 bases from J, the junction kept 3 bases outside the gene matches. In DNA, the CDR3 is TGTGCCAGCAGCTTAGCGTGGGACAGTAATCAGCCCCAGCATTTT. The encoded protein is CASSLAWDSNQPQHF.

This clone came up a few times. The rearrangement uses TRBV15 and TRBJ1-1; D is ambiguous. This CDR3 region has 15 residues. Germline CDR1 LNHNV, CDR2 YYDKDF (reference sequence). Trimming stripped 2 bases from V and 7 bases from J, with 17 bases between. CDR3 coding DNA: TGTGCCACCAGCAGAACATTGGCTACAGATGATGAAGCTTTCTTT. Its protein is CATSRTLATDDEAFF.

The chain joins TRBV21-1 to TRBJ2-7; the D call in the table, TRBD1, was not verified against the DNA. TRBV21-1 is annotated as a pseudogene. The CDR3 has 13 amino acids. CDR3: CASSKRQGDEQYV. Here the CDR3 DNA reads TGTGCCAGCAGCAAACGTCAGGGTGACGAGCAGTACGTC.

By share of the sample, this clone is medium-sized. The chain links TRBV11-2 to TRBJ2-5, with 7 bases matching TRBD1. The junction had 6 bases not matched to a gene; V was cut back by 5 bases and J by 3 bases. The CDR3 has 14 residues. Germline lookup yields CDR1 SGHAT and CDR2 FQNNGV. CDR3 amino acids: CASSPWDSKETQYF. CDR3 in DNA: TGTGCCAGCAGCCCGTGGGACAGCAAAGAGACCCAGTACTTC.

The rearrangement joins TRBV11-3 to TRBJ1-2, with 8 nucleotides matching TRBD1. The CDR3 is made up of 13 amino acids. The junction had 4 bases not matched to a gene; V was cut back by 2 bases and J by 8 bases. Germline V gene sequence: CDR1 SGHNT, CDR2 YENEEA. CDR3 sequence: CASSLWQGAGYTF. DNA of the CDR3: TGTGCCAGCAGCTTATGGCAGGGGGCCGGCTACACCTTC.